This paragraph reports one T cell receptor (beta chain). This sample stems from a study of T cell changes during pregnancy in multiple sclerosis. Method: immunoSEQ multiplex PCR; TCRdb's copy keeps in-frame clones and lacks some. The data show some 30,000 clones, around nine tenths seen once. This CDR3 spans 14 amino acids. Germline CDR1 SGHVS, CDR2 FNYEAQ. Between the trimmed V and J ends, which lost 0 bases and 8 bases, there was a span of 11 bases. This TCR derives from a female donor with multiple sclerosis, enrolled in a pregnancy study. This chain joins TRBV7-6 and TRBJ2-4; weak D call: TRBD2 (5 bases). The sequenced sample was CD8+ T cells from peripheral blood mononuclear cells, obtained before pregnancy. CDR3 bases: TGTGCCAGCAGCTTAGCGGGTCCCGGGGACATTCAGTACTTC. Protein product: CASSLAGPGDIQYF.